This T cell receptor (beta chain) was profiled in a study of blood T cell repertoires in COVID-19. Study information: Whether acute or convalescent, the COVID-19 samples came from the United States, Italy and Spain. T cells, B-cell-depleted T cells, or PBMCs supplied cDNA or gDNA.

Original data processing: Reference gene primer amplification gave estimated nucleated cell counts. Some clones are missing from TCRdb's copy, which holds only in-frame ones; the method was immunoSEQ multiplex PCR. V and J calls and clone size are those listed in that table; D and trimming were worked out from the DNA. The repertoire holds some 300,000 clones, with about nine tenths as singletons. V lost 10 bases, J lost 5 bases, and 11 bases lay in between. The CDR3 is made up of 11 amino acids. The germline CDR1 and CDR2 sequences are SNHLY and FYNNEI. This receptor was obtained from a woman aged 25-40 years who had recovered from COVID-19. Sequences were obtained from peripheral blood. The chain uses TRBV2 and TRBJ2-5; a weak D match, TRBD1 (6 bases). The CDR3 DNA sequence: TGTGCCACCACAGGGATCGAGACCCAGTACTTC. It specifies CATTGIETQYF.